This note documents a single T cell receptor beta chain sequence. Its target is not known. Patient tissue came from resections in Japan or China, 2014–2017. Germline CDR1 reads SGHTA; CDR2 reads FQGNSA. Unmatched junction bases numbered 2, after V lost 1 base and J lost 6 bases. CDR3 size: 13 residues. The repertoire was sequenced with immunoSEQ multiplex PCR; TCRdb's copy has only in-frame clones and lacks some. The sample carries 15,000 or so clones, approximately 83% recorded once. The data originate from a study of immune evolution from preneoplasia to lung adenocarcinoma. The study, taken as a whole, reports: Normal lung had the highest top T cell clone frequencies. KRAS-mutant nodules had the highest T cell clonality.

The clonotype comes from a donor older than 65 with lung adenocarcinoma. The chain has TRBV7-2 and TRBJ2-7; TRBD2 matches at 8 bases. The sample consisted of FFPE lung adenocarcinoma in situ tissue. CDR3 in DNA: TGTGCCAGCAGCTTAGAGGCGGGGGGCGAGCAGTACTTC. Amino acids: CASSLEAGGEQYF.